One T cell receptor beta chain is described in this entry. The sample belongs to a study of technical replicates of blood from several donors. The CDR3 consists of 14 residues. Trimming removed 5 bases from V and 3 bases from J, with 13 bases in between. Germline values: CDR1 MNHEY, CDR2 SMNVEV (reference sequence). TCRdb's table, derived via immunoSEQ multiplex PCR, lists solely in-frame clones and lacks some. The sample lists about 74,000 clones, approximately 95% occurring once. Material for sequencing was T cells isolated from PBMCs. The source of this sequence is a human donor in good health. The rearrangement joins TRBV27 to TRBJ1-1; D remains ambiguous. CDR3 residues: CASSPLPPYTEAFF. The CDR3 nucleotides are TGTGCCAGCAGTCCACTCCCCCCGTACACTGAAGCTTTCTTT.